One and the same sample provided the 20 T cell receptor beta chains below, sequenced in a study of identifying expanded T cells in peripheral blood (dated by TCRdb to the late 2010s). To prepare the library, the immunoSEQ multiplex PCR assay was applied. TCRdb's version of the immuneACCESS table is confined to in-frame rearrangements and falls short of the full clone set. An unresolved V gene accounts for under half of the shortfall where checked; the remainder is of unknown origin. In this sample the table shows 100,000 or so clones, around 85% of which occur a single time. The top ten clonotypes cover approximately 18% of the sample. The specimen was blood. The source is a person aged 18 to 75 in good health.

The CDR3 coding sequence is TGTGCCAGCAGCTCTAGGGAGTTGGGGGTCCAAGAGACCCAGTACTTC. Protein: CASSSRELGVQETQYF. The genes are TRBV5-8 and TRBJ2-5; perhaps D is TRBD1 or TRBD2 (5 bases each). The V end was cut by 3 bases, the J end by 1 base, with 16 bases between. CDR3 size: 16 residues. Germline CDR1 SGHTS, CDR2 YDEGEE.

V gene TRBV7-8 combines with J gene TRBJ1-5; D not resolved. Germline values: CDR1 SGHVS, CDR2 FQNEAQ. The CDR3 is made up of 13 amino acids. Trimming took 3 bases from V and 0 from J, leaving 3 bases between them. The CDR3 DNA reads TGTGCCAGCAGCTTCAATAGCAATCAGCCCCAGCATTTT. The encoded protein is CASSFNSNQPQHF. Full variable domain (missing parts from reference TRBV7-8 and TRBJ1-5): GAGVSQSPRYKVAKRGQDVALRCDPISGHVSLFWYQQALGQGPEFLTYFQNEAQLDKSGLPSDRFFAERPEGSVSTLKIQRTQQEDSAVYLCASSFNSNQPQHFGDGTRLSIL.

This rearrangement joins TRBV2 to TRBJ2-7, with 7 bases lining up with TRBD1. The CDR3 has 14 amino acids. CDR1 SNHLY and CDR2 FYNNEI come from the germline V gene. Losses at the gene ends were 6 bases for V and 3 bases for J; bases not matched to a gene: 8. CDR3 DNA sequence: TGTGCCAGCAGACCGGGACAGTCGTTCTACGAGCAGTACTTC. Translation gives CASRPGQSFYEQYF.

The rearrangement links TRBV19 to TRBJ1-1, with D uncertain. Looked up from germline, CDR1 is LNHDA and CDR2 is SQIVND (reference sequence). This CDR3 comprises 13 residues. Trimming stripped 5 bases from V and 1 base from J, with 8 bases between. The CDR3 reads CASSWSQNTEAFF. The CDR3 region has the DNA TGTGCCAGTAGTTGGTCACAGAACACTGAAGCTTTCTTT.

CDR3 coding DNA: TGTGCCAGCGGCGGTCCCGGGACAGGGTTCTCCCCCTACGGCTACACCTTC. It encodes CASGGPGTGFSPYGYTF. This chain links TRBV27 with TRBJ1-2; 9 bases map to TRBD1. The CDR3 contains 17 residues. V lost 8 bases to trimming and J lost 8 bases; unmatched junction nucleotides: 21. Per the germline V gene, CDR1 is MNHEY and CDR2 is SMNVEV (reference sequence).

This chain uses TRBV29-1 with TRBJ2-7; 7 bases align to TRBD2. The length of the CDR3 is 14 residues. The V and J ends lost 6 bases and 5 bases, in that order; junction bases with no gene match: 13. Germline CDR1 and CDR2: SQVTM and ANQGSEA. This CDR3 reads CSVAGEGVPHEQYF. DNA for the CDR3: TGCAGCGTGGCGGGGGAAGGGGTCCCTCACGAGCAGTACTTC.

V is TRBV12-2 and J is TRBJ1-3. TRBV12-2 is a listed pseudogene. The length of the CDR3 is 15 residues. CDR3 coding DNA: TGTGCAAGTCGCCAAGGGGAGGACTCTGGAAACACCATATATTTT. It specifies CASRQGEDSGNTIYF.

The V call is TRBV28, the J call TRBJ1-5, with a weak D call TRBD1 (5 bases). Germline CDR1 MDHEN, CDR2 SYDVKM. The CDR3 totals 19 residues. Between the trimmed V and J ends, which lost 8 bases and 4 bases, there was a span of 30 bases. The CDR3 region has the DNA TGTGCCAGCTCCCTTTTTTGGTCGGGACGGGGAAGAAGGAATCAGCCCCAGCATTTT. This codes for CASSLFWSGRGRRNQPQHF.

This chain uses TRBV5-6 with TRBJ1-3, with D hard to call. The germline gives CDR1 SGHDT, CDR2 YYEEEE. This CDR3 comprises 13 residues. The V gene lost 2 bases and the J gene lost 0 bases, with 3 bases spanning the gap. The CDR3 sequence: CASSFGSGNTIYF. CDR3 nucleotides: TGTGCCAGCAGCTTCGGCTCTGGAAACACCATATATTTT.

The rearrangement links TRBV4-1 to TRBJ2-7; 8 positions agree with TRBD1. Trimming cost V 1 base and J 6 bases; bases outside gene matches: 5. This CDR3 is built from 14 residues. Germline loops: CDR1 MGHRA, CDR2 YSYEKL. The CDR3 spells CASSQVTGEPEQYF. The CDR3 DNA sequence: TGCGCCAGCAGCCAAGTGACAGGGGAGCCCGAGCAGTACTTC.

V and J are TRBV4-3 and TRBJ2-1, with TRBD2 matching over 9 bases. Unmatched junction bases numbered 8, after V lost 0 bases and J lost 5 bases. The germline gives CDR1 LGHNA, CDR2 YSLEER. This CDR3 has 17 residues. CDR3 sequence reads: CASSQDLGGGAHNEQFF. The CDR3 coding sequence is TGCGCCAGCAGCCAAGATCTGGGCGGGGGGGCCCACAATGAGCAGTTCTTC.

A few counts support this clone. This sequence joins TRBV27 and TRBJ2-7; TRBD1 agrees at 8 bases. Germline V CDR1 and CDR2: MNHEY, SMNVEV (reference sequence). CDR3 size: 13 residues. V lost 5 bases, J lost 3 bases, and 3 bases stayed unmatched. As DNA, the CDR3 is TGTGCCAGCAGTAAACAGGGGGACTACGAGCAGTACTTC. Translation: CASSKQGDYEQYF.

The chain combines TRBV11-3 with TRBJ1-3; no clear D gene. The germline CDR1 and CDR2 sequences are SGHNT and YENEEA. The CDR3 is 17 residues long. Trimming cost V 8 bases and J 0 bases, with 20 bases left between them. The CDR3 nucleotides read TGTGCCAGCCACGTTCCCCCCCTCGTTTACTCTGGAAACACCATATATTTT. Residues: CASHVPPLVYSGNTIYF.

DNA for the CDR3: TGCGCCAGCAGCGACCCACAGGGAGGGGACACTGAAGCTTTCTTT. This codes for CASSDPQGGDTEAFF. The chain joins TRBV5-1 to TRBJ1-1, with D maybe TRBD1 (6 bases). Germline lookup yields CDR1 SGHRS and CDR2 YFSETQ. The length of the CDR3 is 15 residues. V lost 4 bases and J lost 3, with 16 bases in between. The complete variable domain, with remaining parts taken from reference TRBV5-1 and TRBJ1-1, reads KAGVTQTPRYLIKTRGQQVTLSCSPISGHRSVSWYQQTPGQGLQFLFEYFSETQRNKGNFPGRFSGRQFSNSRSEMNVSTLELGDSALYLCASSDPQGGDTEAFFGQGTRLTVV.

The rearrangement joins TRBV11-2 to TRBJ1-4, with TRBD1 matching 9 bases. CDR3 length equals 18 residues. Unmatched junction bases numbered 14, after V lost 1 base and J lost 8 bases. Germline V gives CDR1 SGHAT, CDR2 FQNNGV. CDR3 DNA sequence: TGTGCCAGCAGCTTAGTTTGGACAGGGGAGCTTCTTTGGGAAAAACTGTTTTTT. Protein: CASSLVWTGELLWEKLFF.

The genes are TRBV7-7 and TRBJ2-6; D perhaps matches TRBD1 (6 bases). This CDR3 has 18 residues. Deletions cut 1 base from V and 0 bases from J, with 13 bases between. The V gene's germline CDR1 is SSHAT and CDR2 FNYEAQ (reference sequence). The CDR3 DNA follows: TGTGCCAGCAGCTTAGGACAGGCGGGTAGCTCTGGGGCCAACGTCCTGACTTTC. Translated, it gives CASSLGQAGSSGANVLTF.

The rearrangement links TRBV4-2 to TRBJ2-5; 10 bases line up with TRBD1. The length of the CDR3 is 15 residues. V gave up 3 bases and J gave up 2 bases; unmatched junction bases: 3. Germline-derived CDR1 and CDR2 are LGHNA and YNFKEQ. The CDR3 nucleotides read TGTGCCAGCAGCCAGGTGGGACAGGGGCAAGAGACCCAGTACTTC. This sequence encodes CASSQVGQGQETQYF.

This chain links TRBV4-1 with TRBJ1-1; D might be TRBD1 (5 bases). CDR3 length: 15 amino acids. V dropped 0 bases and J dropped 5 bases, with 13 bases sitting between them. Germline assignment: CDR1 MGHRA and CDR2 YSYEKL. The CDR3 region is CASSQDPGGGTEAFF. CDR3 DNA sequence: TGCGCCAGCAGCCAAGATCCGGGGGGGGGTACTGAAGCTTTCTTT.

The CDR3 DNA sequence: TGTGCCAGCAGCCTATACCAGAACACTGAAGCTTTCTTT. Residues: CASSLYQNTEAFF. The J gene is TRBJ1-1, the V gene TRBV7-9; D unclear. V was pared by 5 bases and J by 1 base, with 8 bases between. Germline V CDR1 and CDR2: SEHNR, FQNEAQ (reference sequence). The CDR3 spans 13 residues.

V usage is TRBV9 and J usage is TRBJ1-6, with 7 bases lining up with TRBD1. The length of the CDR3 is 14 residues. The germline V gene has CDR1 SGDLS and CDR2 YYNGEE. The V gene end was trimmed by 4 bases and the J gene end by 8 bases; junction bases not matched to a gene: 6. CDR3: CASSSTGSDSPLHF. The CDR3 DNA reads TGTGCCAGCAGCTCGACAGGGAGCGATTCACCCCTCCACTTT. The full variable domain, with the rest looked up from reference TRBV9 and TRBJ1-6, is DSGVTQTPKHLITATGQRVTLRCSPRSGDLSVYWYQQSLDQGLQFLIQYYNGEERAKGNILERFSAQQFPDLHSELNLSSLELGDSALYFCASSSTGSDSPLHFGNGTRLTVT.